The rows below give T cell receptor beta chains drawn from one sample of a study of T cell repertoires in cytomegalovirus infection. TCRdb re-called the reads with MiXCR, one entry per CDR3 protein. This sample has 40,000 to 55,000 distinct CDR3 sequences, with roughly 20% found just once. Their target antigens are unknown. The source material was CD8+ T cells from cultured PBMCs, sampled from culture after CMV antigen stimulation. These receptors came from a human donor in good health (CMV status not recorded). Some clones in this sample may be carry-over from other donors' samples. Both conserved end residues are part of each CDR3. The D gene is left open where the match is weak. Clone size is shown for a subset of rows, as once, few, many or a class of expanded clone.

V: TRBV6-5
D: TRBD1
J: TRBJ2-7
size: many
CDR3: CASSYSSSVGTEYEQYF
DNA: TGTGCCAGCAGTTACTCATCTTCGGTCGGGACAGAGTACGAGCAGTACTTC

V: TRBV18
D: TRBD2
J: TRBJ2-5
size: many
CDR3: CASSPLAGESQETQYF
DNA: TGTGCCAGCTCACCTTTAGCGGGAGAGAGCCAAGAGACCCAGTACTTC

V: TRBV7-9
D: .
J: TRBJ1-2
size: .
CDR3: CASSRAGTNYGYTF
DNA: TGTGCCAGCAGCCGAGCGGGGACTAACTATGGCTACACCTTC

V: TRBV6-1
D: TRBD1
J: TRBJ1-5
size: few
CDR3: CASGPTSDRVRQPQHF
DNA: TGTGCCAGCGGACCAACTTCGGACAGGGTACGTCAGCCCCAGCATTTT

V: TRBV11-2
D: .
J: TRBJ1-1
size: few
CDR3: CASSLAQYTEAFF
DNA: TGTGCCAGCAGCTTAGCCCAGTACACTGAAGCTTTCTTT

V: TRBV7-8
D: TRBD1
J: TRBJ1-1
size: .
CDR3: CASSPSGDRGLNTEAFF
DNA: TGTGCCAGCAGCCCAAGTGGTGACAGGGGCCTGAACACTGAAGCTTTCTTT

V: TRBV27
D: .
J: TRBJ2-1
size: .
CDR3: CASSPDPPRNEQFF
DNA: TGTGCCAGCAGCCCGGACCCGCCGAGGAATGAGCAGTTCTTC

V: TRBV6-1
D: .
J: TRBJ2-7
size: .
CDR3: CASSEGLFRTYEQYF
DNA: TGTGCCAGCAGTGAAGGACTGTTCCGTACCTACGAGCAGTACTTC

V: TRBV24-1
D: TRBD2
J: TRBJ2-1
size: many
CDR3: CATGRRGRGEQFF
DNA: TGTGCCACCGGTCGGCGTGGGCGGGGGGAGCAGTTCTTC

V: TRBV12-5
D: TRBD2
J: TRBJ2-1
size: .
CDR3: CASVTESSGGSYNEQFF
DNA: TGTGCTAGTGTTACGGAAAGTAGCGGGGGCTCCTACAATGAGCAGTTCTTC

V: TRBV7-2
D: .
J: TRBJ2-7
size: few
CDR3: CASSLNGAPSYEQYF
DNA: TGTGCCAGCAGCCTTAACGGGGCCCCCTCCTACGAGCAGTACTTC

V: TRBV7-8
D: .
J: TRBJ1-6
size: few
CDR3: CASSHLDRSRDSPLHF
DNA: TGTGCCAGCAGCCATCTGGACCGATCCAGGGATTCACCCCTCCACTTT

V: TRBV6-2/TRBV6-3
D: TRBD1
J: TRBJ1-1
size: .
CDR3: CASSWDSEAFF
DNA: TGTGCCAGCAGCTGGGACAGTGAAGCTTTCTTT

V: TRBV7-2
D: .
J: TRBJ2-3
size: .
CDR3: CASSSRGTDTQYF
DNA: TGTGCCAGCAGCTCCCGGGGCACAGATACGCAGTATTTT

V: TRBV20-1
D: .
J: TRBJ2-1
size: .
CDR3: CSASQGWSSYNEQFF
DNA: TGCAGTGCTTCCCAGGGGTGGAGCTCCTACAATGAGCAGTTCTTC

V: TRBV12-3/TRBV12-4
D: TRBD2
J: TRBJ2-5
size: few
CDR3: CASSSGLAGGTQYF
DNA: TGTGCCAGCAGTTCTGGACTAGCGGGGGGGACCCAGTACTTC

V: TRBV7-9
D: .
J: TRBJ2-1
size: .
CDR3: CASSHPGREQFF
DNA: TGTGCCAGCAGCCACCCAGGGCGTGAGCAGTTCTTC

V: TRBV20-1
D: .
J: TRBJ1-1
size: .
CDR3: CSARNTEAFF
DNA: TGCAGTGCTAGAAACACTGAAGCTTTCTTT

V: TRBV7-2
D: TRBD2
J: TRBJ2-5
size: .
CDR3: CASTAVAGGPSETQYF
DNA: TGTGCCAGCACTGCGGTAGCGGGAGGGCCTAGTGAGACCCAGTACTTC

V: TRBV4-1
D: .
J: TRBJ2-1
size: few
CDR3: CASSLLDSSSYNEQFF
DNA: TGCGCCAGCAGCCTCCTGGACTCGAGCTCCTACAATGAGCAGTTCTTC

V: TRBV7-6
D: .
J: TRBJ2-2
size: few
CDR3: CASSLDSRVTGELFF
DNA: TGTGCCAGCAGCTTAGATTCGAGGGTGACCGGGGAGCTGTTTTTT

V: TRBV23-1
D: TRBD1
J: TRBJ2-5
size: .
CDR3: CARGVLDRAQETQYF
DNA: TGCGCCAGGGGGGTCCTGGACAGGGCTCAAGAGACCCAGTACTTC

V: TRBV7-2
D: TRBD1
J: TRBJ1-4
size: .
CDR3: CASSVGTVRYEKLFF
DNA: TGTGCCAGCAGCGTCGGGACAGTTCGTTATGAAAAACTGTTTTTT

V: TRBV7-9
D: .
J: TRBJ2-2
size: few
CDR3: CALPRVDTNTGELFF
DNA: TGTGCCCTCCCGCGGGTAGACACGAACACCGGGGAGCTGTTTTTT

V: TRBV19
D: .
J: TRBJ1-3
size: .
CDR3: CASSMRLLGGNTIYF
DNA: TGTGCCAGTAGTATGCGACTGCTCGGGGGAAACACCATATATTTT

V: TRBV6-5
D: .
J: TRBJ1-1
size: .
CDR3: CASRSTSITEAFF
DNA: TGTGCCAGCAGAAGTACAAGTATCACTGAAGCTTTCTTT

V: TRBV5-6
D: .
J: TRBJ2-7
size: .
CDR3: CASRGTFRNSSYEQYF
DNA: TGTGCCAGCAGGGGAACGTTCAGGAACAGCTCCTACGAGCAGTACTTC

V: TRBV24-1
D: TRBD2
J: TRBJ2-2
size: few
CDR3: CATSGSSGGQNTGELFF
DNA: TGTGCCACCAGTGGGTCTAGCGGGGGCCAGAACACCGGGGAGCTGTTTTTT

V: TRBV20-1
D: .
J: TRBJ2-3
size: .
CDR3: CSATPRVTDTQYF
DNA: TGCAGTGCTACGCCGCGGGTCACAGATACGCAGTATTTT

V: TRBV10-3
D: .
J: TRBJ2-5
size: few
CDR3: CAISESQETQYF
DNA: TGTGCCATCAGTGAGTCGCAAGAGACCCAGTACTTC

V: TRBV7-2
D: .
J: TRBJ1-3
size: .
CDR3: CASSLDGGSSGNTIYF
DNA: TGTGCCAGCAGCTTAGACGGAGGGAGCTCTGGAAACACCATATATTTT

V: TRBV6-4
D: .
J: TRBJ2-2
size: few
CDR3: CASSDSAGTNTGELFF
DNA: TGTGCCAGCAGTGACTCTGCGGGAACGAACACCGGGGAGCTGTTTTTT

V: TRBV7-9
D: TRBD1
J: TRBJ1-1
size: many
CDR3: CASSSQGGTEAFF
DNA: TGTGCCAGCAGCTCTCAGGGGGGGACTGAAGCTTTCTTT

V: TRBV23-1
D: .
J: TRBJ1-5
size: .
CDR3: CASSQPLEGHSNQPQHF
DNA: TGCGCCAGCAGTCAACCTCTCGAGGGACACAGCAATCAGCCCCAGCATTTT

V: TRBV7-6
D: TRBD2
J: TRBJ2-1
size: .
CDR3: CASSLASGVTSSYNEQFF
DNA: TGTGCCAGCAGCTTAGCTAGCGGGGTTACTAGCTCCTACAATGAGCAGTTCTTC

V: TRBV7-2
D: .
J: TRBJ2-1
size: .
CDR3: CASSVPGHHSYNEQFF
DNA: TGTGCCAGCAGCGTTCCGGGACACCACTCCTACAATGAGCAGTTCTTC

V: TRBV7-9
D: .
J: TRBJ1-4
size: few
CDR3: CASSDLDSATNEKLFF
DNA: TGTGCCAGCAGCGATTTGGACAGTGCAACTAATGAAAAACTGTTTTTT

V: TRBV4-3
D: TRBD2
J: TRBJ2-3
size: few
CDR3: CASSQELAGDTDTQYF
DNA: TGCGCCAGCAGCCAAGAGCTAGCGGGGGACACAGATACGCAGTATTTT

V: TRBV7-9
D: .
J: TRBJ1-2
size: few
CDR3: CASSLGGSYGYTF
DNA: TGTGCCAGCAGCTTAGGTGGGAGCTATGGCTACACCTTC

V: TRBV19
D: .
J: TRBJ2-6
size: few
CDR3: CASSIQGGGSGANVLTF
DNA: TGTGCCAGTAGTATTCAGGGGGGTGGCTCTGGGGCCAACGTCCTGACTTTC

V: TRBV7-2
D: TRBD1
J: TRBJ2-5
size: few
CDR3: CASSLNNLGGGGETQYF
DNA: TGTGCCAGCAGCTTAAACAACCTAGGGGGCGGTGGAGAGACCCAGTACTTC

V: TRBV9
D: TRBD2
J: TRBJ2-4
size: .
CDR3: CASSVGVAGSKNIQYF
DNA: TGTGCCAGCAGCGTAGGAGTAGCGGGAAGCAAAAACATTCAGTACTTC

V: TRBV27
D: .
J: TRBJ2-7
size: few
CDR3: CASSSVGPTYEQYF
DNA: TGTGCCAGCAGTTCGGTAGGACCCACCTACGAGCAGTACTTC

V: TRBV7-2
D: .
J: TRBJ1-3
size: .
CDR3: CASSHSIGNTIYF
DNA: TGTGCCAGCAGTCACTCGATCGGAAACACCATATATTTT

V: TRBV11-2
D: TRBD2
J: TRBJ2-1
size: .
CDR3: CASSFRSGLAGRDNEQFF
DNA: TGTGCCAGCAGTTTTAGATCGGGGCTAGCGGGCCGAGACAATGAGCAGTTCTTC

V: TRBV12-3/TRBV12-4
D: .
J: TRBJ2-4
size: few
CDR3: CASRPRDVAKNIQYF
DNA: TGTGCCAGCAGACCCCGGGACGTGGCCAAAAACATTCAGTACTTC

V: TRBV19
D: TRBD2
J: TRBJ2-7
size: many
CDR3: CASSITSGGEQYF
DNA: TGTGCCAGTAGTATAACCTCGGGGGGCGAGCAGTACTTC

V: TRBV7-9
D: .
J: TRBJ2-7
size: .
CDR3: CASSLDLGDPYEQYF
DNA: TGTGCCAGCAGCTTGGACTTGGGGGATCCCTACGAGCAGTACTTC

V: TRBV7-9
D: .
J: TRBJ1-5
size: few
CDR3: CASSATDSNQPQHF
DNA: TGTGCCAGCAGCGCAACAGATAGCAATCAGCCCCAGCATTTT

V: TRBV12-3/TRBV12-4
D: TRBD1
J: TRBJ2-3
size: many
CDR3: CASSPRDRGRNTQYF
DNA: TGTGCCAGCAGCCCCCGGGACAGGGGGCGAAATACGCAGTATTTT

V: TRBV10-1
D: TRBD1
J: TRBJ2-5
size: .
CDR3: CASSEATGDRRTQYF
DNA: TGCGCCAGCAGTGAGGCAACAGGGGATCGAAGGACCCAGTACTTC

V: TRBV7-9
D: TRBD1
J: TRBJ2-3
size: .
CDR3: CASRRTGGRTDTQYF
DNA: TGTGCCAGCAGGCGCACAGGGGGTCGCACAGATACGCAGTATTTT

V: TRBV7-2
D: TRBD2
J: TRBJ2-5
size: few
CDR3: CASSLSAGGGETQYF
DNA: TGTGCCAGCAGCTTATCAGCGGGGGGAGGGGAGACCCAGTACTTC

V: TRBV29-1
D: TRBD1
J: TRBJ2-3
size: few
CDR3: CSTRGTGGKDTQYF
DNA: TGCAGCACCCGCGGAACAGGGGGCAAAGATACGCAGTATTTT

V: TRBV6-8
D: .
J: TRBJ1-5
size: few
CDR3: CASSYSESGGQPQHF
DNA: TGTGCCAGCAGTTACTCCGAATCAGGAGGACAGCCCCAGCATTTT

V: TRBV28
D: .
J: TRBJ2-1
size: few
CDR3: CASSLRTAYNEQFF
DNA: TGTGCCAGCAGTCTTCGGACAGCCTACAATGAGCAGTTCTTC

V: TRBV7-2
D: TRBD2
J: TRBJ2-7
size: few
CDR3: CASSWTSGGSYEQYF
DNA: TGTGCCAGCAGCTGGACTAGCGGGGGCTCCTACGAGCAGTACTTC

V: TRBV14
D: .
J: TRBJ2-7
size: .
CDR3: CASSPTGLYEQYF
DNA: TGTGCCAGCAGTCCGACAGGACTCTACGAGCAGTACTTC

V: TRBV7-2
D: TRBD1
J: TRBJ1-5
size: .
CDR3: CASSFWTGKEVRNQPQHF
DNA: TGTGCCAGCAGCTTTTGGACAGGAAAGGAGGTACGCAATCAGCCCCAGCATTTT